Listed below are T cell receptor beta chains from one sample, sequenced in a study of blood T cell repertoires in COVID-19. The data were produced by immunoSEQ multiplex PCR, yet TCRdb's version contains in-frame clones alone and is incomplete. The sample lists fewer than 250,000 clones, 89% occurring once. Sequences were obtained from peripheral blood. The source is a man aged 55 to 69 who had recovered from COVID-19. Each CDR3 is given with its conserved first and last residue. A D gene is named only where the DNA matches it firmly. A clone size is listed for some rows: how often the clone was seen (once, few, many), or a class if it is expanded.

clone_size	v_call	j_call	d_call	cdr3_aa	cdr3_nt
.	TRBV3-1/TRBV3-2	TRBJ1-2	.	CASSLGLSSANYGYTF	TGTGCCAGCAGCCTGGGACTTTCCTCAGCTAACTATGGCTACACCTTC
.	TRBV9	TRBJ2-5	TRBD2	CASSAAGGLLETQYF	TGTGCCAGCAGCGCAGCGGGGGGGTTGTTGGAGACCCAGTACTTC
.	TRBV27	TRBJ1-1	TRBD1	CASRDRGLGEAFF	TGTGCCAGCAGGGACAGGGGGTTGGGAGAAGCTTTCTTT
.	TRBV7-2	TRBJ1-1	TRBD1	CASSPRRGQGDSIHEAFF	TGTGCCAGCAGCCCACGCCGGGGACAGGGAGATTCCATTCATGAAGCTTTCTTT
.	TRBV6-5	TRBJ1-1	TRBD1	CASSWPPGTGDTEAFF	TGTGCCAGCAGTTGGCCCCCCGGGACAGGGGACACTGAAGCTTTCTTT
few	TRBV18	TRBJ1-6	TRBD1	CASSPDGQGVRNSPLHF	TGTGCCAGCTCACCAGATGGTCAGGGGGTTAGGAATTCACCCCTCCACTTT
.	TRBV29-1	TRBJ2-3	.	CSVERGARDTQYF	TGCAGCGTTGAACGTGGGGCGCGGGATACGCAGTATTTT
few	TRBV19	TRBJ1-2	TRBD1	CASSIEDRRNYGYTF	TGTGCCAGTAGTATCGAGGACAGGAGAAACTATGGCTACACCTTC
.	TRBV5-5	TRBJ1-1	TRBD1	CASSPLDRGLNTEAFF	TGTGCCAGCAGCCCATTGGACAGGGGGCTGAACACTGAAGCTTTCTTT
.	TRBV28	TRBJ1-3	.	CASSLQGGSGNTIYF	TGTGCCAGCAGTTTACAGGGTGGGTCTGGAAACACCATATATTTT
.	TRBV9	TRBJ1-2	.	CARSVGGGGQPNGYTF	TGTGCCCGCAGCGTAGGGGGGGGTGGCCAGCCTAATGGCTACACCTTC
.	TRBV7-8	TRBJ2-5	.	CASSPRTIGRETQYF	TGTGCCAGCAGCCCCCGGACTATCGGCAGAGAGACCCAGTACTTC
.	TRBV18	TRBJ1-2	.	CASSPPTGGYTF	TGTGCCAGCTCACCGCCGACCGGGGGCTACACCTTC
few	TRBV3-1/TRBV3-2	TRBJ2-5	TRBD2	CASSRSGGKETQYF	TGTGCCAGCAGCCGGAGCGGGGGGAAAGAGACCCAGTACTTC
.	TRBV7-9	TRBJ1-1	.	CASTRGPEAFF	TGTGCCAGCACCCGAGGCCCTGAAGCTTTCTTT
.	TRBV6-4	TRBJ2-1	.	CASKDRYNEQFF	TGTGCCAGCAAGGACAGATACAATGAGCAGTTCTTC
.	TRBV3-1/TRBV3-2	TRBJ2-7	TRBD2	CASSPPGGFEQYF	TGTGCCAGCAGCCCGCCCGGGGGGTTTGAGCAGTACTTC
.	TRBV5-1	TRBJ1-2	TRBD1	CASRTGGYGYTF	TGCGCCAGCAGGACAGGGGGCTATGGCTACACCTTC
.	TRBV2	TRBJ2-2	.	CASSDGLSHRELFF	TGTGCCAGCAGTGATGGACTTTCCCACAGGGAGCTGTTTTTT
.	TRBV4-1	TRBJ2-1	.	CASSQDVTGSPYNEQFF	TGCGCCAGCAGCCAAGATGTTACGGGTTCTCCTTACAATGAGCAGTTCTTC
.	TRBV5-1	TRBJ2-7	TRBD1	CASSLTGGVEEQYF	TGCGCCAGCAGCCTGACAGGGGGCGTTGAGGAGCAGTACTTC
.	TRBV9	TRBJ2-3	TRBD1	CASSPRGTGTDTQYF	TGTGCCAGCAGCCCCCGGGGGACAGGGACAGATACGCAGTATTTT
.	TRBV6-6	TRBJ2-3	TRBD2	CASSYVPGGTQYF	TGTGCCAGCAGTTACGTTCCGGGAGGTACGCAGTATTTT
.	TRBV12-3/TRBV12-4	TRBJ2-7	.	CASSYSSYEQYF	TGTGCCAGCAGTTACAGCTCCTACGAGCAGTACTTC
.	TRBV5-8	TRBJ2-7	.	CASSFGAGGYEQYF	TGTGCCAGCAGCTTCGGTGCCGGGGGCTACGAGCAGTACTTC
.	TRBV6-1	TRBJ1-3	.	CASSEGDTVSGNTIYF	TGTGCCAGCAGTGAGGGGGACACCGTCTCTGGAAACACCATATATTTT
.	TRBV20-1	TRBJ2-5	TRBD2	CSASLRLAYQETQYF	TGCAGTGCTAGTCTGAGACTAGCGTATCAAGAGACCCAGTACTTC
once	TRBV5-5	TRBJ1-5	.	CASSLGLPGERPQHF	TGTGCCAGCAGCTTGGGTCTTCCCGGAGAGCGGCCCCAGCATTTT
.	TRBV4-1	TRBJ1-5	.	CASSQGDNSYQPQHF	TGCGCCAGCAGCCAAGGCGATAACAGCTATCAGCCCCAGCATTTT
.	TRBV7-3	TRBJ2-5	TRBD1	CASSFRGRETQYF	TGTGCCAGCAGCTTCAGGGGGCGGGAGACCCAGTACTTC